The source of this T cell receptor beta chain is a study of OX40 agonist ivuxolimab in advanced cancers. Overall study context: Patients achieving partial responses numbered three: one hepatocellular carcinoma case and two cutaneous melanoma cases. Study-wide points: The CD4+ and CD8+ T cells in the blood had expanded clonally by week 6 at 0.1 to 3.0 mg/kg.

Data came from immunoSEQ multiplex PCR; TCRdb stores just in-frame clones and leaves some out. The table includes fewer than 25,000 clones, over 60% detected once. With regard to this clone: The antigen remains unidentified.

The V and J ends lost 4 bases and 6 bases, in that order; junction bases with no gene match: 6. CDR1 and CDR2 from the germline V gene are MNHNS and SASEGT. The CDR3 runs to 15 residues. This clonotype was obtained from an adult with an advanced solid tumor such as melanoma, head and neck, liver or kidney cancer. Sequenced material: CD4+ or CD8+ T cells sorted from blood, taken in a trial of the OX40 agonist ivuxolimab. The V gene is TRBV6-1, the J gene TRBJ2-1; 10 bases map to TRBD2. CDR3 sequence reads: CASSGPQRGGNEQFF. CDR3 DNA sequence: TGTGCCAGCAGTGGCCCCCAGCGGGGGGGCAATGAGCAGTTCTTC.